The 4 T cell receptor beta chains presented below share a single source sample, sequenced in a study of blood T cell repertoires in COVID-19. Method: immunoSEQ multiplex PCR; TCRdb's copy keeps in-frame clones and lacks some. This table holds a few hundred thousand clones, under 90% found once. The material sequenced was peripheral blood. The receptors shown here come from a man aged 45-60 years with acute or convalescent COVID-19.

V is TRBV5-6 and J is TRBJ1-5, with 9 bases that match TRBD1. The V gene end was trimmed by 7 bases and the J gene end by 6 bases; junction bases not matched to a gene: 5. The CDR3 spans 13 residues. The germline gives CDR1 SGHDT, CDR2 YYEEEE. CDR3 nucleotide sequence: TGTGCCAGCGGGGGACAGGGAGGTCAGCCCCAGCATTTT. Translating it yields CASGGQGGQPQHF. The full variable domain, in which reference TRBV5-6 and TRBJ1-5 provide the parts outside the CDR3, is DAGVTQSPTHLIKTRGQQVTLRCSPKSGHDTVSWYQQALGQGPQFIFQYYEEEERQRGNFPDRFSGHQFPNYSSELNVNALLLGDSALYLCASGGQGGQPQHFGDGTRLSIL.

This clone was observed a handful of times. The chain has TRBV6-5 and TRBJ1-5, with D possibly TRBD1 on 6 matching bases. Germline CDR1 is MNHEY and CDR2 is SVGAGI. The CDR3 loop spans 13 amino acids. The germline V and J ends were trimmed by 4 bases and 7 bases, with 11 bases remaining between them. Here the CDR3 reads CASSSQQGQPQHF. Here the CDR3 DNA reads TGTGCCAGCAGTTCACAACAGGGCCAGCCCCAGCATTTT.

This CDR3 reads CASSPPGHVVGYTF. DNA of the CDR3: TGTGCCAGCAGTCCCCCGGGACACGTCGTAGGCTACACCTTC. The chain combines TRBV28 with TRBJ1-2; D is possibly TRBD1 (6 bases). Germline V gene data show CDR1 as MDHEN and CDR2 as SYDVKM. V lost 5 bases, J lost 8 bases, and 18 bases lay in between. CDR3 length equals 14 residues.

V usage is TRBV7-9 and J usage is TRBJ1-4; 8 nucleotides agree with TRBD1. Trimming at V came to 0 bases and at J to 7 bases, leaving 4 bases not matched to a gene. The germline gives CDR1 SEHNR, CDR2 FQNEAQ (reference sequence). The CDR3 is made up of 15 amino acids. CDR3 in DNA: TGTGCCAGCAGCTTAGCGGCAGGGGGCGGTGAAAAACTGTTTTTT. This codes for CASSLAAGGGEKLFF.